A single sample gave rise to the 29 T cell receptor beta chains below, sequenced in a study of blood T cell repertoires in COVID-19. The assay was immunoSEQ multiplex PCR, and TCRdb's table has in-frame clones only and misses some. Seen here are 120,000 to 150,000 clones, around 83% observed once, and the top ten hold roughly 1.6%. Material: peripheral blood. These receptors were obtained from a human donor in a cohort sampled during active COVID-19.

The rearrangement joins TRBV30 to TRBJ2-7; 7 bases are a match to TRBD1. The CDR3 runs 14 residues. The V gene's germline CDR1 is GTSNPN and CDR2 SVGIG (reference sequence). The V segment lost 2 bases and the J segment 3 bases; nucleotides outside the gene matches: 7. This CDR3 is CAWSRGRHDYEQYF. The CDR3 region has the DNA TGTGCCTGGAGTAGGGGGCGCCACGACTACGAGCAGTACTTC.

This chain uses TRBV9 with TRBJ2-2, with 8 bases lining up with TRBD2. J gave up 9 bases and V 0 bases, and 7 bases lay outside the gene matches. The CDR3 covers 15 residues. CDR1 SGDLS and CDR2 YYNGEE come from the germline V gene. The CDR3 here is CASSVAGGPPRELFF. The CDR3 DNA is TGTGCCAGCAGCGTAGCGGGAGGGCCCCCCCGGGAGCTGTTTTTT.

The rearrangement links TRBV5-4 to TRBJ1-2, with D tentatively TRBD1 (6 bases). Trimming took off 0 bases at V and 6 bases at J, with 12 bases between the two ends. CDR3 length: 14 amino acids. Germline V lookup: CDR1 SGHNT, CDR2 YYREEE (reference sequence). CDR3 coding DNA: TGTGCCAGCAGCTTGGGGGGGCAGGCCGATGGCTACACCTTC. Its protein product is CASSLGGQADGYTF.

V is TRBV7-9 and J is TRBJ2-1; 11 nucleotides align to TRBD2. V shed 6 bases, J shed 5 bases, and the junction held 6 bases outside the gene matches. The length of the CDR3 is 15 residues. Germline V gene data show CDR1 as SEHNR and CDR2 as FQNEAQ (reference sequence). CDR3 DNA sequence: TGTGCCAGCAGTCGGGGGACTAGCGGAAACAATGAGCAGTTCTTC. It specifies CASSRGTSGNNEQFF.

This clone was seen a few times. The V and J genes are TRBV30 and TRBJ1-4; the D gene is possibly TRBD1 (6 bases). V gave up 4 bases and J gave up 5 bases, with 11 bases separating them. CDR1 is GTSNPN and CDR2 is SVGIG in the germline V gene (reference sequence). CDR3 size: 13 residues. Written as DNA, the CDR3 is TGTGCCTGGACCCGGGACATAAATGAAAAACTGTTTTTT. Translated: CAWTRDINEKLFF.

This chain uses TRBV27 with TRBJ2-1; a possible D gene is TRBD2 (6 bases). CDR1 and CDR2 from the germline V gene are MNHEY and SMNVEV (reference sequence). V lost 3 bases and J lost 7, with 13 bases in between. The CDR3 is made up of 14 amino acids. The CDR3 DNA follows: TGTGCCAGCAGTTTGTCGCTAGCGCGGAATGAGCAGTTCTTC. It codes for CASSLSLARNEQFF.

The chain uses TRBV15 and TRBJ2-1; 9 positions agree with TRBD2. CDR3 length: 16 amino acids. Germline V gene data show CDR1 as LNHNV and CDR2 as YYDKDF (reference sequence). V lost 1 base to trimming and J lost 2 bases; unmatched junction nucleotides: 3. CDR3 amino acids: CATSRGAGGPYNEQFF. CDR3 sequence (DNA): TGTGCCACCAGCAGAGGAGCGGGAGGCCCCTACAATGAGCAGTTCTTC.

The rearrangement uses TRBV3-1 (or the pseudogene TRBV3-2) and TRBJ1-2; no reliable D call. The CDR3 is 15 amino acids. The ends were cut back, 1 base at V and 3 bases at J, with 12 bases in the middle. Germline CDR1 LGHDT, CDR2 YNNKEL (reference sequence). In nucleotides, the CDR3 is TGTGCCAGCAGCCAAGGAGGTGAGGATTACTATGGCTACACCTTC. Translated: CASSQGGEDYYGYTF.

CDR3 sequence (DNA): TGTGCCAGCAGCAAAGGGCCTGAAGCTTTCTTT. Its translation is CASSKGPEAFF. The V and J genes are TRBV21-1 and TRBJ1-1; no DNA check was done on the table's D call, TRBD1. TRBV21-1 is a listed pseudogene. The CDR3 length is 11 residues.

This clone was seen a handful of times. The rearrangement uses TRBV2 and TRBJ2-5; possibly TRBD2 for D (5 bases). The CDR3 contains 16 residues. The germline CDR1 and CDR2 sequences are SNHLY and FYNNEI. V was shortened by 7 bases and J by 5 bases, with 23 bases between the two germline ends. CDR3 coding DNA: TGTGCCAGCAAAAGTGAGCCGGAGGTCCGGGGTGAGACCCAGTACTTC. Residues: CASKSEPEVRGETQYF.

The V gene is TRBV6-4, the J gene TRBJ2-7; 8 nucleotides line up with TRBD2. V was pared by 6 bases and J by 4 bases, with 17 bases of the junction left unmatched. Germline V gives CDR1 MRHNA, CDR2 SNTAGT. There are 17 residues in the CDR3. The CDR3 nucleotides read TGTGCCAGCAGCGAGCCGATCAAGCGGGAGACTTTTTACGAGCAGTACTTC. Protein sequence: CASSEPIKRETFYEQYF.

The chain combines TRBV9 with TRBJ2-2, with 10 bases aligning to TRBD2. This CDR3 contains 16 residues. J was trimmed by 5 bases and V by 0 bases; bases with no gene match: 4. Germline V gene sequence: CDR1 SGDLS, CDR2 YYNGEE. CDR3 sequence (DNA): TGTGCCAGCAGCGTAGGAGCGGGAGGGGATACCGGGGAGCTGTTTTTT. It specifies CASSVGAGGDTGELFF.

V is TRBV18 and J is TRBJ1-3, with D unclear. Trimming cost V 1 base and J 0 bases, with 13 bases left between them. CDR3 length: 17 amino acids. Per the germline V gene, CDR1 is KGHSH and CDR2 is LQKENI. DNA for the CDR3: TGTGCCAGCTCACCACGTGAGCCCGGGAGCTCTGGAAACACCATATATTTT. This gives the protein CASSPREPGSSGNTIYF.

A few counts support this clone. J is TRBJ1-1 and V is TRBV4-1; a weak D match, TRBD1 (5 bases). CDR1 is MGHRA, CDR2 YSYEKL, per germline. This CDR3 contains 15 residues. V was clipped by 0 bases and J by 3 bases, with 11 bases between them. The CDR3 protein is CASSQDPGWDTEAFF. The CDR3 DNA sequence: TGCGCCAGCAGCCAAGACCCAGGGTGGGACACTGAAGCTTTCTTT.

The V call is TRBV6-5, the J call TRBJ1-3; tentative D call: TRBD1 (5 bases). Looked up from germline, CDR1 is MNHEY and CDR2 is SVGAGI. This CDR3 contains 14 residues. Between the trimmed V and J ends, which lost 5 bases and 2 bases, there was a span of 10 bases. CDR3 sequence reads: CASSTRVAGNTIYF. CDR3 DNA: TGTGCCAGCAGTACCAGGGTCGCTGGAAACACCATATATTTT.

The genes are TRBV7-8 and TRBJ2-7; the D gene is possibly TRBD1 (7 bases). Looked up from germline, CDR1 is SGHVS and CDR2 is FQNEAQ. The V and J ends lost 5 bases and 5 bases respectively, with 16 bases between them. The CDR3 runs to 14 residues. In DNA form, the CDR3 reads TGTGCCAGCAGCATCTCGGGACAGCGGGACGAGCAGTACTTC. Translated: CASSISGQRDEQYF.

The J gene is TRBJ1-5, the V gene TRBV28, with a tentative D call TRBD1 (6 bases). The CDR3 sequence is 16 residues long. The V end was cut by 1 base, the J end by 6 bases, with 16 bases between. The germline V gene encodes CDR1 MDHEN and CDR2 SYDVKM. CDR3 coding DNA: TGTGCCAGCAGTTTATTACGTCGGGGGGCCGGTCAGCCCCAGCATTTT. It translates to CASSLLRRGAGQPQHF.

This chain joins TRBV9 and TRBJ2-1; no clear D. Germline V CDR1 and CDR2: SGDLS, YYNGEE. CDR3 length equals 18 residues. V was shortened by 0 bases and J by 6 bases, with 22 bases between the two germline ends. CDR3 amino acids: CASSVEGPGLLPGNEQFF. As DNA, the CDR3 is TGTGCCAGCAGCGTAGAAGGTCCGGGTCTTCTCCCGGGCAATGAGCAGTTCTTC.

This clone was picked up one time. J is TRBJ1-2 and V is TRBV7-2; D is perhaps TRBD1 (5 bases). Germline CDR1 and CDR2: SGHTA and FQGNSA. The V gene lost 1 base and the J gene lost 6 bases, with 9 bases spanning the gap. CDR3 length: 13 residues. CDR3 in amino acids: CASSLGARDGYTF. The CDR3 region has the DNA TGTGCCAGCAGCTTAGGGGCCAGGGATGGCTACACCTTC. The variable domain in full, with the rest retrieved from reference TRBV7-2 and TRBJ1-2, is GAGVSQSPSNKVTEKGKDVELRCDPISGHTALYWYRQSLGQGLEFLIYFQGNSAPDKSGLPSDRFSAERTGGSVSTLTIQRTQQEDSAVYLCASSLGARDGYTFGSGTRLTVV.

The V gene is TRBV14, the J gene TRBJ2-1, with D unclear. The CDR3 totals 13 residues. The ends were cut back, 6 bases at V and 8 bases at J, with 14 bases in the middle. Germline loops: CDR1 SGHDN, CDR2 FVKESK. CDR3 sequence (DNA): TGTGCCAGCAGAATCGGTCTATTAGATGAGCAGTTCTTC. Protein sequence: CASRIGLLDEQFF. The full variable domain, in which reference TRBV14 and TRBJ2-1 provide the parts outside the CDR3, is EAGVTQFPSHSVIEKGQTVTLRCDPISGHDNLYWYRRVMGKEIKFLLHFVKESKQDESGMPNNRFLAERTGGTYSTLKVQPAELEDSGVYFCASRIGLLDEQFFGPGTRLTVL.

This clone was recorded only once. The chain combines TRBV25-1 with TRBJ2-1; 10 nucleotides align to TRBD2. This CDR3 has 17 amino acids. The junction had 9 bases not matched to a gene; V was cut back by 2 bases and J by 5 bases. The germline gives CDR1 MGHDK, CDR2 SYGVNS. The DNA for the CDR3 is TGTGCCAGCAGTGAACCCCGGGTAGCGGGGGGCCACAATGAGCAGTTCTTC. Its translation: CASSEPRVAGGHNEQFF.

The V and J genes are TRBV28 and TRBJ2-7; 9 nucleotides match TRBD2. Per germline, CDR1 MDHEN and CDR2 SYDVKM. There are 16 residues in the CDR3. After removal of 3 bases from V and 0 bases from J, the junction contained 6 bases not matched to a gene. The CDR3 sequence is CASSFNLAGLSYEQYF. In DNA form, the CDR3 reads TGTGCCAGCAGTTTTAACCTAGCGGGACTCTCCTACGAGCAGTACTTC. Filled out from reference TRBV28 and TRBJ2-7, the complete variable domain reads DVKVTQSSRYLVKRTGEKVFLECVQDMDHENMFWYRQDPGLGLRLIYFSYDVKMKEKGDIPEGYSVSREKKERFSLILESASTNQTSMYLCASSFNLAGLSYEQYFGPGTRLTVT.

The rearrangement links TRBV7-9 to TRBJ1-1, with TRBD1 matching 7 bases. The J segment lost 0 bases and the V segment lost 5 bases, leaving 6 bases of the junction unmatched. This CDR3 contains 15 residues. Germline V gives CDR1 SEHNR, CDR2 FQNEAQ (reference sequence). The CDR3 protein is CASSPGDRMNTEAFF. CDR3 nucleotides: TGTGCCAGCAGCCCCGGGGACAGAATGAACACTGAAGCTTTCTTT. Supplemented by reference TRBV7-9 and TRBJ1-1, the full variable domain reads DTGVSQNPRHKITKRGQNVTFRCDPISEHNRLYWYRQTLGQGPEFLTYFQNEAQLEKSRLLSDRFSAERPKGSFSTLEIQRTEQGDSAMYLCASSPGDRMNTEAFFGQGTRLTVV.

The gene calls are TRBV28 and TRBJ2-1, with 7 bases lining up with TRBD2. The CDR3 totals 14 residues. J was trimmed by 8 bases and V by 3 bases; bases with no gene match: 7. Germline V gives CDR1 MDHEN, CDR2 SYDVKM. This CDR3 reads CASSFAGVRDEQFF. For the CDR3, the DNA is TGTGCCAGCAGTTTTGCGGGAGTGAGGGATGAGCAGTTCTTC.

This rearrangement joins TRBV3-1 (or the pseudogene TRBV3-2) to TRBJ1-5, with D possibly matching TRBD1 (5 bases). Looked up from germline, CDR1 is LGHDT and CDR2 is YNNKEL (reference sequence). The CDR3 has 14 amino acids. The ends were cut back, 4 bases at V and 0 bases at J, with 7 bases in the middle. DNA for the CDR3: TGTGCCAGCAGCCGACAGTATAGCAATCAGCCCCAGCATTTT. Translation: CASSRQYSNQPQHF.

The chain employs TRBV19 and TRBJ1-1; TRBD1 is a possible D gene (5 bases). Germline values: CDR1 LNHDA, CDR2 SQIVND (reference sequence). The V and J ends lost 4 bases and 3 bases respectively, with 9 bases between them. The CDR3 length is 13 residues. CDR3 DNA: TGTGCCAGTAGTAACCAAGGGGACACTGAAGCTTTCTTT. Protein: CASSNQGDTEAFF. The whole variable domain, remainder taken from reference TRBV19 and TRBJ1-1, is DGGITQSPKYLFRKEGQNVTLSCEQNLNHDAMYWYRQDPGQGLRLIYYSQIVNDFQKGDIAEGYSVSREKKESFPLTVTSAQKNPTAFYLCASSNQGDTEAFFGQGTRLTVV.

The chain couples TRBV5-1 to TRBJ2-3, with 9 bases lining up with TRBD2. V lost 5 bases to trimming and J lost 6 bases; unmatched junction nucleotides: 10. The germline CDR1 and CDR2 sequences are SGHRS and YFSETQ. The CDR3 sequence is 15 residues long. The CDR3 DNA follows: TGCGCCAGCAGATCGACTAGCGGAGGTGGGGATACGCAGTATTTT. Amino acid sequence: CASRSTSGGGDTQYF.

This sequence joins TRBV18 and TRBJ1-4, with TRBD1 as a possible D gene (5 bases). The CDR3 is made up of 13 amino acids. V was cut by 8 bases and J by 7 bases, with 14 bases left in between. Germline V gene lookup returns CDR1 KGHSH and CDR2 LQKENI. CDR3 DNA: TGTGCCAGCGCCCTGGGGGAGGGTGAAAAACTGTTTTTT. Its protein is CASALGEGEKLFF.

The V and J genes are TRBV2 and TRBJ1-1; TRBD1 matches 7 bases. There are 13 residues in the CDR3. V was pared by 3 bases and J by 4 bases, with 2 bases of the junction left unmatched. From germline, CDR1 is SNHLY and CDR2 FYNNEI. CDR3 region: CASSDGDSTEAFF. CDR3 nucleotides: TGTGCCAGCAGTGATGGGGACAGCACTGAAGCTTTCTTT.